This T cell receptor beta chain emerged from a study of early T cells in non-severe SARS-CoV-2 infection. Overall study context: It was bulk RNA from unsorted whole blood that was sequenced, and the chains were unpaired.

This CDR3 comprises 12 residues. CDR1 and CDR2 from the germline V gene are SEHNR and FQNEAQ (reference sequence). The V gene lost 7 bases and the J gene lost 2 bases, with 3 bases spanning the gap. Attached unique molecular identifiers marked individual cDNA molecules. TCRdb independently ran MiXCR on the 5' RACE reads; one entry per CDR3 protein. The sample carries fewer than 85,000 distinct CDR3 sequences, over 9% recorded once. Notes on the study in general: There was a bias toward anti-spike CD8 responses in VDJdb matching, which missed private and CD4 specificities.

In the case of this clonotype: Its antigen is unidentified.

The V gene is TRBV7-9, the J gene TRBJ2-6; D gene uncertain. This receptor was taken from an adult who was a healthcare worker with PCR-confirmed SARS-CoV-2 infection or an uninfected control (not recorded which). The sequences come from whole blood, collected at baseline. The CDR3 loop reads CASNAGANVLTF. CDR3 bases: TGTGCCAGCAACGCTGGGGCCAACGTCCTGACTTTC. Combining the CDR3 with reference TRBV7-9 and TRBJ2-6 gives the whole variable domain DTGVSQNPRHKITKRGQNVTFRCDPISEHNRLYWYRQTLGQGPEFLTYFQNEAQLEKSRLLSDRFSAERPKGSFSTLEIQRTEQGDSAMYLCASNAGANVLTFGAGSRLTVL.